One and the same sample provided the 17 T cell receptor beta chains below, sequenced in a study of neoadjuvant anti-PD-1 for oral cavity cancer. Time point meaning: after neoadjuvant nivolumab, at surgical resection. TCRdb keeps only in-frame clones here, not all; method: immunoSEQ multiplex PCR. The table includes approximately 13,000 clones, 60% to 80% detected once. Specimen: PBMCs, collected after nivolumab (anti-PD-1) treatment. The receptor source for this set is a person between 40 and 85 years old with oral cavity squamous cell carcinoma.

In its sample, this clone was seen a few times. The J gene is TRBJ2-1, the V gene TRBV28; 15 bases line up with TRBD2. Germline loops: CDR1 MDHEN, CDR2 SYDVKM. The CDR3 is made up of 16 amino acids. With 2 bases clipped from V and 8 bases from J, the junction kept 4 bases outside the gene matches. CDR3 region: CASSLGLAGGRYEQFF. In DNA form, the CDR3 reads TGTGCCAGCAGTTTAGGACTAGCGGGAGGGCGGTATGAGCAGTTCTTC.

The chain combines TRBV7-2 with TRBJ2-7; D not resolved. Trimming removed 5 bases at V and 6 bases at J, with 11 bases between. Germline CDR1 SGHTA, CDR2 FQGNSA. The CDR3 consists of 12 residues. CDR3 sequence: CASSLSLGEQYF. The DNA of the CDR3 is TGTGCCAGCAGCCTATCACTGGGCGAGCAGTACTTC. Looking up the rest from reference TRBV7-2 and TRBJ2-7 gives the full variable domain: GAGVSQSPSNKVTEKGKDVELRCDPISGHTALYWYRQSLGQGLEFLIYFQGNSAPDKSGLPSDRFSAERTGGSVSTLTIQRTQQEDSAVYLCASSLSLGEQYFGPGTRLTVT.

This rearrangement joins TRBV5-6 to TRBJ1-5, with 10 bases identical to TRBD1. The CDR3 has 14 residues. The trim removed 3 bases at V and 7 bases at J, leaving 4 bases unmatched. From germline, CDR1 is SGHDT and CDR2 YYEEEE. The chain's CDR3 is CASSSDRGAQPQHF. The CDR3 DNA follows: TGTGCCAGCAGCTCGGACAGGGGGGCCCAGCCCCAGCATTTT.

CDR3 in amino acids: CAWSNGPQETQYF. The CDR3 DNA is TGTGCCTGGAGTAACGGGCCCCAAGAGACCCAGTACTTC. V usage is TRBV30 and J usage is TRBJ2-5; D call uncertain. V gave up 2 bases and J gave up 1 base, with 8 bases separating them. The CDR3 consists of 13 residues. Germline values: CDR1 GTSNPN, CDR2 SVGIG (reference sequence).

This chain connects TRBV4-1 to TRBJ2-2, with TRBD2 matching 7 bases. The V gene end was trimmed by 1 base and the J gene end by 0 bases; junction bases not matched to a gene: 8. This CDR3 region has 18 residues. Per the germline V gene, CDR1 is MGHRA and CDR2 is YSYEKL. The CDR3: CASSQVALGGANTGELFF. The CDR3 bases are TGCGCCAGCAGCCAAGTCGCCCTGGGAGGGGCGAACACCGGGGAGCTGTTTTTT.

V is TRBV19 and J is TRBJ1-2; D remains unclear. CDR3 size: 15 residues. CDR1 LNHDA and CDR2 SQIVND come from the germline V gene (reference sequence). The V and J ends lost 3 bases and 4 bases respectively, with 15 bases between them. CDR3 region: CASSIRQSLTYGYTF. The DNA for the CDR3 is TGTGCCAGTAGTATCCGGCAGTCCCTCACCTATGGCTACACCTTC.

The rearrangement joins TRBV6-4 to TRBJ1-2, with 8 bases aligning to TRBD1. The CDR3 has 12 amino acids. The J segment lost 7 bases and the V segment lost 6 bases, leaving 4 bases of the junction unmatched. Germline-derived CDR1 and CDR2 are MRHNA and SNTAGT. The CDR3 region is CASRRTGFGYTF. Here the CDR3 DNA reads TGTGCCAGCAGGAGGACAGGGTTTGGCTACACCTTC.

This clone has a handful of counts. The chain employs TRBV2 and TRBJ1-4; 11 nucleotides match TRBD1. The CDR3 loop spans 14 amino acids. The V segment lost 7 bases and the J segment 8 bases; nucleotides outside the gene matches: 6. Germline V gives CDR1 SNHLY, CDR2 FYNNEI. Here the CDR3 DNA reads TGTGCCAGCACCGGACAGGGGGCGCGGGAAAAACTGTTTTTT. Its translation: CASTGQGAREKLFF.

This chain links TRBV5-1 with TRBJ2-2; D unclear. V lost 1 base and J lost 0, with 16 bases in between. This CDR3 is 18 amino acids long. Germline V CDR1 and CDR2: SGHRS, YFSETQ. The CDR3 sequence is CASSLKPLEDTNTGELFF. For the CDR3, the DNA is TGCGCCAGCAGCTTGAAGCCGCTCGAGGATACGAACACCGGGGAGCTGTTTTTT.

The chain recombines TRBV30 with TRBJ1-5; D gene ambiguous. The CDR3 extends over 13 amino acids. The germline V gene encodes CDR1 GTSNPN and CDR2 SVGIG (reference sequence). With 0 bases removed from V and 0 bases from J, the gap between germline ends came to 3 bases. The CDR3 sequence is CAWSVDSNQPQHF. The DNA of the CDR3 is TGTGCCTGGAGTGTAGATAGCAATCAGCCCCAGCATTTT.

This sequence joins TRBV6-6 and TRBJ2-2, with 8 bases identical to TRBD2. Germline CDR1 is MNHNY and CDR2 is SVGAGI (reference sequence). CDR3 length: 14 amino acids. V lost 6 bases, J lost 4 bases, and 4 bases stayed unmatched. CDR3: CASRAREATGELFF. CDR3 nucleotide sequence: TGTGCCAGCAGGGCGCGGGAGGCCACCGGGGAGCTGTTTTTT.

The CDR3 DNA is TGTGCCAGCAGCTTAGATCGACTAGAAGAGACCCAGTACTTC. Translation: CASSLDRLEETQYF. This rearrangement joins TRBV7-6 to TRBJ2-5; D is possibly TRBD2 (6 bases). Germline values: CDR1 SGHVS, CDR2 FNYEAQ. CDR3 length: 14 residues. V was trimmed by 1 base and J by 3 bases, leaving 9 bases between them.

Only a few counts were recorded for this clone. The rearrangement joins TRBV2 to TRBJ1-1, with D hard to call. Between the trimmed V and J ends, which lost 2 bases and 6 bases, there was a span of 7 bases. CDR1 is SNHLY, CDR2 FYNNEI, per germline. This CDR3 has 12 residues. The CDR3 sequence is CASSEQVPEAFF. The CDR3 DNA sequence: TGTGCCAGCAGTGAACAGGTGCCTGAAGCTTTCTTT.

The chain carries TRBV28 and TRBJ2-2, with 7 bases identical to TRBD2. V lost 7 bases, J lost 1 base, and 12 bases stayed unmatched. CDR1 and CDR2 from the germline V gene are MDHEN and SYDVKM. The CDR3 runs to 17 residues. CDR3 in DNA: TGTGCCAGCACCCCCGCCTCGGCTAGCGGGAACACCGGGGAGCTGTTTTTT. This sequence encodes CASTPASASGNTGELFF.

The CDR3 coding sequence is TGTGCCAGCAGTTTATTTGCGGGACTAGCAGCCTACGAGCAGTACTTC. Translation: CASSLFAGLAAYEQYF. The chain has TRBV27 and TRBJ2-7; 9 bases line up with TRBD2. The CDR3 has 16 amino acids. The junction had 6 bases not matched to a gene; V was cut back by 1 base and J by 2 bases. CDR1 and CDR2 (germline): MNHEY, SMNVEV (reference sequence).

This clone has just one count. At one end, the junction sequence differs from germline, possibly due to a read error. This chain joins TRBV7-7 and TRBJ2-7, with D possibly TRBD2 on 6 matching bases. CDR1 is SSHAT, CDR2 FNYEAQ, per germline (reference sequence). The CDR3 is made up of 14 amino acids. Here the CDR3 reads CASSSGVAPYEQYF. The CDR3 DNA follows: TGTGCTAGCAGCTCGGGAGTAGCCCCCTACGAGCAGTACTTC.

This chain joins TRBV27 and TRBJ2-5; 7 nucleotides match TRBD1. J was trimmed by 2 bases and V by 4 bases; bases with no gene match: 7. The CDR3 length is 15 residues. CDR1 is MNHEY, CDR2 SMNVEV, per germline (reference sequence). CDR3 DNA: TGTGCCAGCAGTTCAAAGAACAGGGGACAAGAGACCCAGTACTTC. Amino acids: CASSSKNRGQETQYF.